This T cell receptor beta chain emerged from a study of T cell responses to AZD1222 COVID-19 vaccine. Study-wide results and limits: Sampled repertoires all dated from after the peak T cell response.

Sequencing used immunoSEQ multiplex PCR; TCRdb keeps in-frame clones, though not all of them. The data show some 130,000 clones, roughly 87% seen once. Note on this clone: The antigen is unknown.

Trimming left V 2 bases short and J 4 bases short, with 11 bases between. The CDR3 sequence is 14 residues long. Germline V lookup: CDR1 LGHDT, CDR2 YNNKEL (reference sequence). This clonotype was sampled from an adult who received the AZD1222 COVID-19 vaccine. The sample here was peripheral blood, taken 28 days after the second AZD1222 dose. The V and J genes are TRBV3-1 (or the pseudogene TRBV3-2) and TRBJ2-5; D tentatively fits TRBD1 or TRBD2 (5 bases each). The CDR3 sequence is CASSQRGRGETQYF. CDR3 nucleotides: TGTGCCAGCAGCCAACGGGGACGGGGAGAGACCCAGTACTTC.